The clone carrying this TCR beta chain was observed many times. Its antigen is undetermined. The data are from a study of T-cell memory formation after mild COVID-19. Findings and caveats of the study: CM and EM subsets held most contracting CD4+ clones; EMRA held CD8+ ones. Clones that got smaller from day 15 to 85 had even CD4/CD8, while clones growing later tipped toward CD4+.

Trimming cost V 3 bases and J 8 bases, with 5 bases left between them. The CDR3 totals 11 residues. Each CDR3 protein gets one entry after TCRdb re-called the 5' RACE reads with MiXCR. The sample yields tens of thousands of distinct CDR3 sequences, about 16% seen once. The TCR was taken from a man in his late teens or twenties who had mild COVID-19 (a few samples of this study predate the infection). Cell type and time point are not known. The V and J genes are TRBV12-3 or TRBV12-4 and TRBJ2-1; D gene unclear. Sequencing was done on a sample of PBMCs or a T cell subset sorted from them (not recorded which). The CDR3 DNA reads as TGTGCCAGCAGTTTCGGAGATGAGCAGTTCTTC. This gives the protein CASSFGDEQFF.